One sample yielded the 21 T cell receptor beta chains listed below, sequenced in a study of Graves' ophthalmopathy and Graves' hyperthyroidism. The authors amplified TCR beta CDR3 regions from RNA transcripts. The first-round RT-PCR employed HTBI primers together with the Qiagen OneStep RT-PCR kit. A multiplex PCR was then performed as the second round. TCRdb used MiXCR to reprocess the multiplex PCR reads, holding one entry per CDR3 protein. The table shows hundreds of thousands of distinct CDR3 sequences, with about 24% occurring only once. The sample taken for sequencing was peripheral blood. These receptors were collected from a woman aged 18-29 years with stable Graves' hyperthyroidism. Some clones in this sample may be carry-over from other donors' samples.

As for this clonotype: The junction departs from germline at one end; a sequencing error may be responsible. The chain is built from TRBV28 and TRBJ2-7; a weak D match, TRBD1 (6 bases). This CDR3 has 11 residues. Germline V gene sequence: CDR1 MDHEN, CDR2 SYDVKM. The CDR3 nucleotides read TGTGCCAGCAGTCCTACAGGGCCCCCCGACTTC. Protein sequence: CASSPTGPPDF. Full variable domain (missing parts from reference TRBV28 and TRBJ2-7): DVKVTQSSRYLVKRTGEKVFLECVQDMDHENMFWYRQDPGLGLRLIYFSYDVKMKEKGDIPEGYSVSREKKERFSLILESASTNQTSMYLCASSPTGPPDFGPGTRLTVT.

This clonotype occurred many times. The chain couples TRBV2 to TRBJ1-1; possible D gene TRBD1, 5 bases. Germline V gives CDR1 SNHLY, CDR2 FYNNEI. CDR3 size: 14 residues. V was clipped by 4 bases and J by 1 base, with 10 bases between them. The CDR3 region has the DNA TGTGCCAGCAGTGGGGGTAGGGGGAACACTGAAGCTTTCTTT. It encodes CASSGGRGNTEAFF.

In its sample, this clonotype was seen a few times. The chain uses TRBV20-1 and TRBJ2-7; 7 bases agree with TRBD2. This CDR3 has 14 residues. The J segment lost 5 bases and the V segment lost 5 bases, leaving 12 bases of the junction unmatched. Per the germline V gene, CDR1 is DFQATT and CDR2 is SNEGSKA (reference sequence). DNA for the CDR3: TGCAGTGCTCGCCGTGGCGGGAGTCGCAACGAGCAGTACTTC. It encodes CSARRGGSRNEQYF.

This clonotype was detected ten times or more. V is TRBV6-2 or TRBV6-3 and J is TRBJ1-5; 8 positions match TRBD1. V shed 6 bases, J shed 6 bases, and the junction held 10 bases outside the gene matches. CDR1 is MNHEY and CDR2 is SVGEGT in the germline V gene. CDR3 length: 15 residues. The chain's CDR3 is CASRGGQGEFQPQHF. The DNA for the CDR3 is TGTGCCAGCAGGGGTGGACAGGGTGAATTTCAGCCCCAGCATTTT.

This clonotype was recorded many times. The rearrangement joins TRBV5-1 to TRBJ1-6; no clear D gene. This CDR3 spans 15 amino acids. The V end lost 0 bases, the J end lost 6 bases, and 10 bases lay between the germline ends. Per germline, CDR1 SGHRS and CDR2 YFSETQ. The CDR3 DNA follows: TGCGCCAGCAGCTTGGGCAATCTGCGTAATTCACCCCTCCACTTT. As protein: CASSLGNLRNSPLHF.

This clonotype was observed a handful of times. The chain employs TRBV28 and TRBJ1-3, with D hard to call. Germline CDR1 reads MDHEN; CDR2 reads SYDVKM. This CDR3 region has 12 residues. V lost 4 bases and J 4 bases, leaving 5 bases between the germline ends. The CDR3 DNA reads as TGTGCCAGCAGTTCCTTGGGAAACACCATATATTTT. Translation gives CASSSLGNTIYF.

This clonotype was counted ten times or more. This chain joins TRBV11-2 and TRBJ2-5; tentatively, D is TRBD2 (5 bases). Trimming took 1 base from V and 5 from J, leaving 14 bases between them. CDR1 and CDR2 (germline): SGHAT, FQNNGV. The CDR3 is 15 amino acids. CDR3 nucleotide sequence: TGTGCCAGCAGCTTAGTAGACTCCGGGGTGGAGACCCAGTACTTC. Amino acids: CASSLVDSGVETQYF.

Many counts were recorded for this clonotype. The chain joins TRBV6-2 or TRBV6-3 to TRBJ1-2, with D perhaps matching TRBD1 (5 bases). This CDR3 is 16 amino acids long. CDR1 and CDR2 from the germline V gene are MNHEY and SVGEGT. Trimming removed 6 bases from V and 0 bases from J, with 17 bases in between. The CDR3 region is CASSSDRTPTNYGYTF. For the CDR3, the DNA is TGTGCCAGCAGCTCAGACCGGACACCTACTAACTATGGCTACACCTTC.

The CDR3 bases are TGTGCCAGCACCACTCCGGGACAGGGAATCACCGGGGAGCTGTTTTTT. This encodes CASTTPGQGITGELFF. The gene calls are TRBV5-5 and TRBJ2-2; 9 bases fit TRBD1. This CDR3 spans 16 amino acids. V trimming: 6 bases; J trimming: 4 bases; junction bases outside the gene matches: 10. Germline V gene lookup returns CDR1 SGHKS and CDR2 YYEKEE (reference sequence).

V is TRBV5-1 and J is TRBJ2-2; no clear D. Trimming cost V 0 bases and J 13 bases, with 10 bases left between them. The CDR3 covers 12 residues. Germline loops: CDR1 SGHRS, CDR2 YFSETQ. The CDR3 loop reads CASSLEGRVLFF. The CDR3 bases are TGCGCCAGCAGCTTGGAAGGGCGCGTGCTGTTTTTT.

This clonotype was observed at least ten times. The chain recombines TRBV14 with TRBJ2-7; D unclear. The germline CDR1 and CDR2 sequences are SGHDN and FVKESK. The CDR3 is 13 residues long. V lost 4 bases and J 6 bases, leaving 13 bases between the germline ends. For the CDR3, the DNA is TGTGCCAGCAGCCTGCCCCAAAGTCGCGAGCAGTACTTC. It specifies CASSLPQSREQYF.

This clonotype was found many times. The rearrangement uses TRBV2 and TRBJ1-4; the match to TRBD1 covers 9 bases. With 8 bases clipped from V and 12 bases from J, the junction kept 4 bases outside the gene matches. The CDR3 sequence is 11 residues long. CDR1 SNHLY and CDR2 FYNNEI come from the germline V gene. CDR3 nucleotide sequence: TGTGCCAGCTCCCGACAGGGGGAACTGTTTTTT. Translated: CASSRQGELFF. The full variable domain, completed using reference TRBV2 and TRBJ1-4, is EPEVTQTPSHQVTQMGQEVILRCVPISNHLYFYWYRQILGQKVEFLVSFYNNEISEKSEIFDDQFSVERPDGSNFTLKIRSTKLEDSAMYFCASSRQGELFFGSGTQLSVL.

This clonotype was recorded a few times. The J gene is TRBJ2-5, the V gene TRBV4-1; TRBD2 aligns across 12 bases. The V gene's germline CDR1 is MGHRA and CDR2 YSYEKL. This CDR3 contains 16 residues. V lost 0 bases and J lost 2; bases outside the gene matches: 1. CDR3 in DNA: TGCGCCAGCAGCCAAGACGGGACTAGCGGGCAAGAGACCCAGTACTTC. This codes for CASSQDGTSGQETQYF.

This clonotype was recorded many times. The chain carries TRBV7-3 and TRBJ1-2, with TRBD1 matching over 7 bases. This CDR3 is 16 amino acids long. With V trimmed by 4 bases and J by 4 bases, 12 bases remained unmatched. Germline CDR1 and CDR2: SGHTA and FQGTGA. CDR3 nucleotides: TGTGCCAGCAGCTCCGCTCAGGGGGGCTCCCTCTATGGCTACACCTTC. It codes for CASSSAQGGSLYGYTF.

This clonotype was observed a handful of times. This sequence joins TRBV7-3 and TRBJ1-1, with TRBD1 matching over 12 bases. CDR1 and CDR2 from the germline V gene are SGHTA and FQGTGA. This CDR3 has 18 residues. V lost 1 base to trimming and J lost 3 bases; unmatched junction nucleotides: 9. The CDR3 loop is CASSLKWDRGRWDTEAFF. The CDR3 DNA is TGTGCCAGCAGCTTAAAGTGGGACAGGGGGCGCTGGGACACTGAAGCTTTCTTT.

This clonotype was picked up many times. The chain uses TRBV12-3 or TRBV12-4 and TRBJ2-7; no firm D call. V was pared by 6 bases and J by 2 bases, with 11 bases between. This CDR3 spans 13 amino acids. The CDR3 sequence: CASSPASPYEQYF. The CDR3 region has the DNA TGTGCCAGCAGCCCGGCATCGCCCTACGAGCAGTACTTC.

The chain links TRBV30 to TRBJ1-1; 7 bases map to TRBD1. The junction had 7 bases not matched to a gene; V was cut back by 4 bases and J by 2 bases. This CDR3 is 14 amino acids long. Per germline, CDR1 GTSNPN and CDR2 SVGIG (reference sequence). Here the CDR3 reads CAWTLGQINTEAFF. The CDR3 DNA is TGTGCCTGGACTCTGGGACAGATAAACACTGAAGCTTTCTTT. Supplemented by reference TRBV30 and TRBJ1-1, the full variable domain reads SQTIHQWPATLVQPVGSPLSLECTVEGTSNPNLYWYRQAAGRGLQLLFYSVGIGQISSEVPQNLSASRPQDRQFILSSKKLLLSDSGFYLCAWTLGQINTEAFFGQGTRLTVV.

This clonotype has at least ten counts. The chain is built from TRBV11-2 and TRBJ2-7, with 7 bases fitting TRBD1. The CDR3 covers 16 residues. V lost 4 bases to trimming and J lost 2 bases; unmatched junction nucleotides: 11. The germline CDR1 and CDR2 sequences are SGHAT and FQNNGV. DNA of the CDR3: TGTGCCAGCAGCTCCGTTCATGGGCAGGGGGCCTACGAGCAGTACTTC. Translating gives CASSSVHGQGAYEQYF.

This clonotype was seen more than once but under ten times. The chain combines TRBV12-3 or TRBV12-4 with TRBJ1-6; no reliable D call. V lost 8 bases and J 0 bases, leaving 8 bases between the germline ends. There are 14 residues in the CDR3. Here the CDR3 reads CASGPSSYNSPLHF. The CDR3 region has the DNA TGTGCCAGCGGGCCCAGCTCCTATAATTCACCCCTCCACTTT.

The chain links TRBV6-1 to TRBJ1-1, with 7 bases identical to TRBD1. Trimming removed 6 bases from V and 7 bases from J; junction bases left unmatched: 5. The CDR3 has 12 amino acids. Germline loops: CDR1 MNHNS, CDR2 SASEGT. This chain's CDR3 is CASRPYRGEAFF. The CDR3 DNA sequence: TGTGCCAGCAGACCTTACAGGGGTGAAGCTTTCTTT.

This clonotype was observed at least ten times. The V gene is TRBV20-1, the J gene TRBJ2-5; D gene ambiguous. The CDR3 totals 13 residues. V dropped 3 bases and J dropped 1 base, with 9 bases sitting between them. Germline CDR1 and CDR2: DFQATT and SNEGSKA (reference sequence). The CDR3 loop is CSASRLVQETQYF. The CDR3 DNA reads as TGCAGTGCTAGCCGGCTAGTCCAAGAGACCCAGTACTTC.